What follows are 9 T cell receptor beta chains derived from one specimen sequenced in a study of OX40 agonist ivuxolimab in advanced cancers. Profiling relied on immunoSEQ multiplex PCR, and the TCRdb table lists in-frame clones only, not all of them. In the table there are fewer than 95,000 clones, 90% to 95% of which are singletons. The specimen comprised CD4+ or CD8+ T cells sorted from blood, sampled in a trial of the OX40 agonist ivuxolimab. These receptors originate from an adult with an advanced solid tumor such as melanoma, head and neck, liver or kidney cancer.

This sequence joins TRBV19 and TRBJ2-6; D is undetermined. The CDR3 covers 14 residues. Germline assignment: CDR1 LNHDA and CDR2 SQIVND (reference sequence). The V gene lost 4 bases and the J gene lost 0 bases, with 4 bases spanning the gap. The CDR3 region is CASSTTSGANVLTF. The CDR3 nucleotides are TGTGCCAGTAGTACTACCTCTGGGGCCAACGTCCTGACTTTC.

The genes are TRBV7-9 and TRBJ2-5; D is unresolved. The ends were cut back, 4 bases at V and 4 bases at J, with 7 bases in the middle. Germline V CDR1 and CDR2: SEHNR, FQNEAQ (reference sequence). The CDR3 covers 12 residues. The chain's CDR3 is CASSYPPETQYF. CDR3 coding DNA: TGTGCCAGCAGCTATCCGCCAGAGACCCAGTACTTC.

The chain combines TRBV4-2 with TRBJ1-1; D gene ambiguous. Germline-derived CDR1 and CDR2 are LGHNA and YNFKEQ. The CDR3 is 13 residues long. The V gene lost 1 base and the J gene lost 5 bases, with 8 bases spanning the gap. In DNA, the CDR3 is TGTGCCAGCAGCCAAGCTCCAGTTACTGAAGCTTTCTTT. Its translation is CASSQAPVTEAFF.

The chain links TRBV28 to TRBJ2-2; D possibly corresponds to TRBD1 (6 bases). From germline, CDR1 is MDHEN and CDR2 SYDVKM. V was cut by 2 bases and J by 1 base, with 8 bases left in between. CDR3 length equals 15 residues. This CDR3 reads CASSLTGRNTGELFF. In nucleotides, the CDR3 is TGTGCCAGCAGTTTAACAGGGAGGAACACCGGGGAGCTGTTTTTT.

This chain connects TRBV6-5 to TRBJ2-7; a weak D match, TRBD1 (6 bases). The CDR3 length is 14 residues. With 5 bases removed from V and 3 bases from J, the gap between germline ends came to 14 bases. Germline V gives CDR1 MNHEY, CDR2 SVGAGI. The DNA for the CDR3 is TGTGCCAGCAGTCGACCAGGACAGAACTACGAGCAGTACTTC. The encoded protein is CASSRPGQNYEQYF.

The chain combines TRBV7-9 with TRBJ2-3; no clear D gene. The V and J ends lost 3 bases and 4 bases respectively, with 11 bases between them. Per the germline V gene, CDR1 is SEHNR and CDR2 is FQNEAQ (reference sequence). This CDR3 spans 14 amino acids. Written as DNA, the CDR3 is TGTGCCAGCAGCTTCTCGAGTGAATCAGATACGCAGTATTTT. As protein: CASSFSSESDTQYF.

The J gene is TRBJ2-3, the V gene TRBV5-6; 12 bases match TRBD2. V was pared by 2 bases and J by 4 bases, with 2 bases of the junction left unmatched. This CDR3 comprises 15 residues. Germline V gene lookup returns CDR1 SGHDT and CDR2 YYEEEE. CDR3 region: CASSFSSGGADTQYF. CDR3 sequence (DNA): TGTGCCAGCAGCTTCTCTAGCGGGGGGGCAGATACGCAGTATTTT.

This chain uses TRBV19 with TRBJ2-3, with TRBD2 matching over 9 bases. J gave up 2 bases and V 1 base, and 4 bases lay outside the gene matches. The CDR3 loop spans 16 amino acids. CDR1 is LNHDA, CDR2 SQIVND, per germline (reference sequence). Here the CDR3 reads CASSIGASGNTDTQYF. CDR3 bases: TGTGCCAGTAGTATAGGGGCTAGCGGGAACACAGATACGCAGTATTTT.

The CDR3 nucleotides are TGTGCCAGCGGGACTAGACAGTCGAGTGGTGAGCAGTTCTTC. Encoded protein: CASGTRQSSGEQFF. V and J are TRBV7-2 and TRBJ2-1; 8 nucleotides agree with TRBD2. This CDR3 region has 14 residues. Germline V gene lookup returns CDR1 SGHTA and CDR2 FQGNSA. The ends lost 8 bases at V and 9 bases at J; junction bases unmatched: 12.